The 6 T cell receptor beta chains reported below all come from one sample, sequenced in a study of T cells in Graves' hyperthyroidism and ophthalmopathy. It was RNA transcripts that yielded the amplified TCR beta CDR3 regions. The TCR CDR3 was amplified in a first-round RT-PCR using the HTBI primer set. TCRdb passed the multiplex PCR reads through MiXCR, listing each CDR3 protein once. The table shows under 350,000 distinct CDR3 sequences, with approximately 22% occurring only once. Material: blood. These TCRs come from a woman in her forties or fifties with Graves' hyperthyroidism.

This clonotype was seen a few times. V usage is TRBV20-1 and J usage is TRBJ2-7; 9 nucleotides match TRBD2. Germline loops: CDR1 DFQATT, CDR2 SNEGSKA (reference sequence). Unmatched junction bases numbered 4, after V lost 3 bases and J lost 4 bases. The CDR3 spans 13 residues. The CDR3 coding sequence is TGCAGTGCTAGTTCTAGCGGGACATACGAGCAGTACTTC. This sequence encodes CSASSSGTYEQYF.

This clonotype was observed a single time. This clone may be a read error of a much larger clone one base away. The chain joins TRBV3-1 to TRBJ1-1; D unclear. Germline CDR1 reads LGHDT; CDR2 reads YNNKEL (reference sequence). This CDR3 region has 16 residues. V was clipped by 1 base and J by 1 base, with 13 bases between them. The CDR3 region has the DNA TGTGCCAGCAGCCAAGGGTCAGGAGGGTGGAACACTGAAGCTTTCTTT. It encodes CASSQGSGGWNTEAFF.

This clonotype was seen at least ten times. The rearrangement links TRBV3-1 to TRBJ2-7; TRBD1 matches 10 bases. The V and J ends lost 0 bases and 4 bases, in that order; junction bases with no gene match: 3. Germline loops: CDR1 LGHDT, CDR2 YNNKEL (reference sequence). This CDR3 region has 15 residues. The CDR3 nucleotides are TGTGCCAGCAGCCAAGATTGGACAGGGGGATACGAGCAGTACTTC. Encoded protein: CASSQDWTGGYEQYF.

There are many counts of this clonotype. This rearrangement joins TRBV12-3 or TRBV12-4 to TRBJ1-1; weak D call: TRBD1 (6 bases). CDR3 length: 14 residues. Trimming pared 1 base from V and 2 bases from J, leaving 8 bases between. The CDR3 nucleotides are TGTGCCAGCAGTTTAGTGACAGGCAACACTGAAGCTTTCTTT. Translated: CASSLVTGNTEAFF.

Of note for this clonotype: Just one base apart from a much larger clone, this may be a read error. The J gene is TRBJ2-1, the V gene TRBV11-2; D possibly corresponds to TRBD2 (5 bases). V shed 5 bases and J shed 2 bases, with 13 bases lying between them. From germline, CDR1 is SGHAT and CDR2 FQNNGV. The CDR3 loop spans 15 amino acids. CDR3 sequence: CASSPIEGPYNEQFF. CDR3 nucleotides: TGTGCCAGCAGCCCCATAGAGGGCCCCTACAATGAGCAGTTCTTC.

The table lists this clonotype with many counts. The V call is TRBV3-1, the J call TRBJ1-1; D is possibly TRBD1 (5 bases). Between the trimmed V and J ends, which lost 5 bases and 4 bases, there was a span of 14 bases. Per germline, CDR1 LGHDT and CDR2 YNNKEL (reference sequence). This CDR3 is 14 amino acids long. CDR3 sequence: CASSSRVKGTEAFF. CDR3 nucleotide sequence: TGTGCCAGCAGCTCCAGGGTGAAGGGCACTGAAGCTTTCTTT.